A selection of T cell receptor beta chains follows, all from one sample in a study of spatial heterogeneity in lung cancer. A single record per CDR3 protein comes from TCRdb applying MiXCR to the 5' RACE reads. Here the sample spans around 45,000 distinct CDR3 sequences, roughly 15% being singletons. The sample was PBMCs, taken at surgery. These receptor sequences come from a male donor with early-stage non-small cell lung cancer. Both conserved end residues are part of each CDR3. D genes are given only for firm matches. The listing skips clone size in some rows; elsewhere it reads once, few, many or a size class.

>many|TRBJ1-5|.|TRBV2
TGTGCCAGCAGTTTGGCCAGGGAAAATCAGCCCCAGCATTTT
CASSLARENQPQHF
>.|TRBJ2-3|.|TRBV2
TGTGCCAGCAGTGAAGCAGGGGTCTCCACAGATACGCAGTATTTT
CASSEAGVSTDTQYF
>few|TRBJ2-3|TRBD2|TRBV5-1
TGCGCCAGCAGCCCTGGGGCTAGCGGGAGCACAGATACGCAGTATTTT
CASSPGASGSTDTQYF
>many|TRBJ1-3|TRBD1|TRBV11-1
TGTGCCAGCAGCCAGGGACAGGGAGCCATCGGAAACACCATATATTTT
CASSQGQGAIGNTIYF
>few|TRBJ2-1|.|TRBV20-1
TGCAGTGCTAGAATACGGGGGCCTTACAATGAGCAGTTCTTC
CSARIRGPYNEQFF
>many|TRBJ1-6|TRBD1|TRBV11-2
TGTGCCAGCAGCTTAACGCAGGGGGGATTAGGATCACCCCTCCACTTT
CASSLTQGGLGSPLHF
>.|TRBJ2-6|.|TRBV4-2
TGTGCCAGCAGCCCTTCGGGAAGGGGGGCCAACGTCCTGACTTTC
CASSPSGRGANVLTF
>few|TRBJ2-1|.|TRBV20-1
TGCAGTGCCCCAGGGAACAGGTACAATGAGCAGTTCTTC
CSAPGNRYNEQFF
>.|TRBJ2-3|.|TRBV3-1
TGTGCCAGCAGCCTTGGAGCTAGCACAGATACGCAGTATTTT
CASSLGASTDTQYF
>few|TRBJ2-3|.|TRBV6-6
TGTGCCAGCAGTTACTCTGGGCGGAACACAGATACGCAGTATTTT
CASSYSGRNTDTQYF
>.|TRBJ2-3|TRBD2|TRBV9
TGTGCCAGCAGCGCTAGCGGGAGCACAGATACGCAGTATTTT
CASSASGSTDTQYF
>.|TRBJ1-6|.|TRBV9
TGTGCCAGCAGCGTACGGTCCTATAATTCACCCCTCCACTTT
CASSVRSYNSPLHF
>many|TRBJ2-7|TRBD1|TRBV20-1
TGCAGTGCTCATCGGGACAGGATAAACTACGAGCAGTACTTC
CSAHRDRINYEQYF
>.|TRBJ2-1|.|TRBV28
TGTGCCAGCAGTCGAGTCAGCGGGCCCCGTCACAATGAGCAGTTCTTC
CASSRVSGPRHNEQFF
>few|TRBJ2-5|TRBD1|TRBV7-3
TGTGCCAGCAGCTACGCGGGGACAGGGAGAGAGACCCAGTACTTC
CASSYAGTGRETQYF
>many|TRBJ1-1|.|TRBV9
TGTGCCAGCAGCGTAGATGGACAGATGAACACTGAAGCTTTCTTT
CASSVDGQMNTEAFF
>few|TRBJ1-5|.|TRBV7-6
TGTGCCAGCAGCTTCTCGGATAATCAGCCCCAGCATTTT
CASSFSDNQPQHF
>few|TRBJ2-7|.|TRBV9
TGTGCCAGCAGCTTCGCTCCCGAGGGGAGTTACGAGCAGTACTTC
CASSFAPEGSYEQYF
>many|TRBJ1-5|.|TRBV6-1
TGTGCCAGCAGTGAAGCTCGTCCGGGGCCCCAGCATTTT
CASSEARPGPQHF
>.|TRBJ2-3|.|TRBV7-9
TGTGCCAGCACCGGGGCCGGGTACTCAGATACGCAGTATTTT
CASTGAGYSDTQYF
>few|TRBJ2-2|.|TRBV12-3/TRBV12-4
TGTGCCAGCAGTGTACGGTCACAGGGTACCGGGGAGCTGTTTTTT
CASSVRSQGTGELFF
>.|TRBJ1-1|TRBD1|TRBV3-1
TGTGCCAGCAGCCAGCGGGACAGGGGCCCTGAAGCTTTCTTT
CASSQRDRGPEAFF
>.|TRBJ2-2|.|TRBV5-1
TGCGCCAGCAGCCCCGACGGGAACACCGGGAAGCTGTTTTTT
CASSPDGNTGKLFF
>.|TRBJ2-3|.|TRBV5-1
TGCGCCAGCAGCTTGGCCGAGCTTCCAACAGATACGCAGTATTTT
CASSLAELPTDTQYF
>few|TRBJ2-1|TRBD2|TRBV20-1
TGCAGTGCTAGAAAAACCGGGACTAGCGTCAATGAGCAGTTCTTC
CSARKTGTSVNEQFF
>many|TRBJ2-3|.|TRBV7-6
TGTGCCAGTTCTAACAGGCCAGATACGCAGTATTTT
CASSNRPDTQYF
>few|TRBJ1-1|.|TRBV2
TGTGCCAGCAGCAAGGGCGCGGGCACTGAAGCTTTCTTT
CASSKGAGTEAFF
>many|TRBJ2-6|TRBD2|TRBV4-3
TGCGCCAGCAGCCAAGAGGGACTAGCGGGACTACAAGGGGCCAACGTCCTGACTTTC
CASSQEGLAGLQGANVLTF
>few|TRBJ2-1|TRBD1|TRBV24-1
TGTGCCACCAGTGATTCGGGACAGAACAATGAGCAGTTCTTC
CATSDSGQNNEQFF
>many|TRBJ2-3|TRBD1|TRBV7-9
TGTGCCAGCAGCTCCCCAGGGGGTGTAACAGATACGCAGTATTTT
CASSSPGGVTDTQYF
>.|TRBJ1-4|.|TRBV7-2
TGTGCCAGCAGAGTGGGACCAATTAATGAAAAACTGTTTTTT
CASRVGPINEKLFF
>.|TRBJ1-6|.|TRBV19
TGTGCCAGTAGTATTCAGGGAAGGTCACCCCTCCACTTT
CASSIQGRSPLHF
>.|TRBJ2-5|.|TRBV7-3
TGTGCCAGCAGCTTAACCTCAAAAGAGACCCAGTACTTC
CASSLTSKETQYF
>many|TRBJ1-1|.|TRBV7-9
TGTGCCAGCAGCCTTCGTTTCCAGAACACTGAAGCTTTCTTT
CASSLRFQNTEAFF
>.|TRBJ2-2|TRBD1|TRBV5-1
TGCGCCAGCAGCTTGGGACAGGGCACCGGGGAGCTGTTTTTT
CASSLGQGTGELFF
>.|TRBJ2-3|TRBD2|TRBV4-3
TGCGCCAGCAGCCAAGAGTCGCTAGCGGGAGGCCCAGATACGCAGTATTTT
CASSQESLAGGPDTQYF
>many|TRBJ2-5|.|TRBV27
TGTGCCAGCAGTTTATCGTTCACTAGCAGTCAAGAGACCCAGTACTTC
CASSLSFTSSQETQYF
>few|TRBJ2-1|TRBD2|TRBV29-1
TGCAGCGTTCGAGACTGGGGGGGTAAAAGCTCCTACAATGAGCAGTTCTTC
CSVRDWGGKSSYNEQFF
>many|TRBJ2-3|.|TRBV12-3/TRBV12-4
TGTGCCAGCAGTTATCGGGGGGCTACCACAGATACGCAGTATTTT
CASSYRGATTDTQYF
>.|TRBJ2-1|TRBD2|TRBV3-1
TGTGCCAGCAGCCAAAGACAACCCCCGGGACTAGCGTGGGATGAGCAGTTCTTC
CASSQRQPPGLAWDEQFF
>.|TRBJ2-3|.|TRBV15
TGTGCCACCAGCAGAGATGGCCCAAAAGAGAGCACAGATACGCAGTATTTT
CATSRDGPKESTDTQYF
>many|TRBJ2-2|.|TRBV29-1
TGCAGCGTGCCCGGGCGATACACCGGGGAGCTGTTTTTT
CSVPGRYTGELFF